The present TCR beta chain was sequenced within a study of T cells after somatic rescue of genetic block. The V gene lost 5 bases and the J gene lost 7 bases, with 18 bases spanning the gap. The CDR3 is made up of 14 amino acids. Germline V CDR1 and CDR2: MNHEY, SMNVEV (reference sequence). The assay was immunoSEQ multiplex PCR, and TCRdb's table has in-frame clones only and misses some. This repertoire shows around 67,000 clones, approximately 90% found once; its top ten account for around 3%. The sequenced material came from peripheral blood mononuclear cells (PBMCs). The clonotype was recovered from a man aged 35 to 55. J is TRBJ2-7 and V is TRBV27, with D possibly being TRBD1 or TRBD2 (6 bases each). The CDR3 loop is CASSLKGGPGEQYF. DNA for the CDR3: TGTGCCAGCAGTCTCAAGGGGGGCCCGGGAGAGCAGTACTTC.